In its sample, the clone carrying this T cell receptor (beta chain) was seen once. This specimen comes from a study of blood T cell repertoires in COVID-19. The V end was cut by 1 base, the J end by 5 bases, with 11 bases between. This CDR3 spans 14 amino acids. Germline V CDR1 and CDR2: SEHNR, FQNEAQ (reference sequence). Generated by immunoSEQ multiplex PCR, the TCRdb table keeps only in-frame clones and is missing some. Here the sample spans some 270,000 clones, about 89% being singletons. The chain uses TRBV7-9 and TRBJ2-5, with a weak D call TRBD2 (6 bases). Sequenced material: peripheral blood. The clonotype originates from an older woman who had recovered from COVID-19. The CDR3 DNA reads as TGTGCCAGCAGCTTAGGGGAGGTCCGGGAGACCCAGTACTTC. Amino acids: CASSLGEVRETQYF.